The next 18 T cell receptor beta chains were all read from a single sample in a study of cytomegalovirus exposure and HLA in healthy donors. With 60 Vbeta and 13 Jbeta primers, the PCR was carried out. The method was immunoSEQ multiplex PCR; TCRdb's version includes in-frame clones alone and lacks a portion of them. The sample includes approximately 71,000 clones. The specimen sequenced was PBMCs. The receptor set was obtained from a female donor in good health and CMV-seropositive.

The CDR3 nucleotides read TGTGCCATCAGTGAGTCGAAACGGAGGACTGAAGCTTTCTTT. Protein product: CAISESKRRTEAFF. The V gene is TRBV10-3, the J gene TRBJ1-1; D unclear. The germline V gene encodes CDR1 ENHRY and CDR2 SYGVKD. The V gene lost 0 bases and the J gene lost 5 bases, with 10 bases spanning the gap. CDR3 length equals 14 residues.

This chain links TRBV5-1 with TRBJ1-1; D unresolved. Germline assignment: CDR1 SGHRS and CDR2 YFSETQ. Trimming left V 4 bases short and J 8 bases short, with 15 bases between. The CDR3 totals 13 residues. The chain's CDR3 is CASSIGVGLEAFF. In DNA, the CDR3 is TGCGCCAGCAGCATTGGGGTCGGACTAGAAGCTTTCTTT.

The J gene is TRBJ1-2, the V gene TRBV7-9; D is uncertain. V was pared by 7 bases and J by 4 bases, with 16 bases between. This CDR3 is 14 amino acids long. The germline gives CDR1 SEHNR, CDR2 FQNEAQ (reference sequence). The CDR3 protein is CASTPSARTYGYTF. The CDR3 DNA follows: TGTGCCAGCACCCCCTCCGCTAGAACCTATGGCTACACCTTC.

The chain joins TRBV4-3 to TRBJ1-2; maybe TRBD1 (6 bases). With 4 bases removed from V and 8 bases from J, the gap between germline ends came to 17 bases. The CDR3 length is 14 residues. The V gene's germline CDR1 is LGHNA and CDR2 YSLEER. The CDR3 coding sequence is TGCGCCAGCAGCCGAAAATTTGGGGGCGGGGGCTACACCTTC. This gives the protein CASSRKFGGGGYTF.

This chain connects TRBV4-1 to TRBJ1-3, with 7 bases identical to TRBD1. Germline V gene data show CDR1 as MGHRA and CDR2 as YSYEKL. This CDR3 has 15 residues. Trimming cost V 4 bases and J 5 bases; bases outside gene matches: 8. The CDR3: CASSPLTGSRNTIYF. The CDR3 DNA sequence: TGCGCCAGCAGCCCGTTGACAGGGTCCAGAAACACCATATATTTT.

A word on this clone: One junction end disagrees with the germline gene, perhaps due to a read error. This chain connects TRBV29-1 to TRBJ1-1, with D unresolved. The germline gives CDR1 SQVTM, CDR2 ANQGSEA. The CDR3 contains 10 residues. CDR3 bases: TGCGCTGGGGAGAGCACTGAAGATTTCTTT. It codes for CAGESTEDFF.

The chain recombines TRBV4-1 with TRBJ1-2; no clear D. Germline V gene data show CDR1 as MGHRA and CDR2 as YSYEKL. Trimming pared 0 bases from V and 3 bases from J, leaving 8 bases between. The CDR3 consists of 14 residues. The CDR3 loop reads CASSQDEPYYGYTF. The CDR3 DNA is TGCGCCAGCAGCCAAGATGAGCCCTACTATGGCTACACCTTC.

This chain joins TRBV6-5 and TRBJ2-7; tentatively, D is TRBD2 (6 bases). V lost 0 bases and J 2 bases, leaving 14 bases between the germline ends. Germline-derived CDR1 and CDR2 are MNHEY and SVGAGI. The CDR3 is 16 amino acids. The CDR3, as DNA: TGTGCCAGCAGTTACTCACTTGGGGGGAGCGCCTACGAGCAGTACTTC. Translated, it gives CASSYSLGGSAYEQYF.

The rearrangement uses TRBV7-2 and TRBJ2-5; 7 nucleotides match TRBD2. The CDR3 is made up of 17 amino acids. Germline V gene data show CDR1 as SGHTA and CDR2 as FQGNSA. Losses at the gene ends were 8 bases for V and 5 bases for J; bases not matched to a gene: 20. The CDR3 protein is CASRRDVVGGPSETQYF. In DNA, the CDR3 is TGTGCCAGCCGTCGAGACGTGGTGGGAGGGCCAAGTGAGACCCAGTACTTC. The full variable domain, with the rest looked up from reference TRBV7-2 and TRBJ2-5, is GAGVSQSPSNKVTEKGKDVELRCDPISGHTALYWYRQSLGQGLEFLIYFQGNSAPDKSGLPSDRFSAERTGGSVSTLTIQRTQQEDSAVYLCASRRDVVGGPSETQYFGPGTRLLVL.

This chain joins TRBV13 and TRBJ2-7; tentative D call: TRBD1 (6 bases). Germline V CDR1 and CDR2: PRHDT, FYEKMQ (reference sequence). The CDR3 consists of 15 residues. The germline V and J ends were trimmed by 6 bases and 4 bases, with 19 bases remaining between them. Here the CDR3 reads CASRRQVPLGYEQYF. The CDR3 DNA is TGTGCCAGCAGACGACAGGTCCCCTTGGGGTACGAGCAGTACTTC.

The V gene is TRBV5-4, the J gene TRBJ2-2; 11 positions agree with TRBD2. The length of the CDR3 is 19 residues. V shed 3 bases and J 2 bases; nucleotides not matched to a gene: 12. Per the germline V gene, CDR1 is SGHNT and CDR2 is YYREEE (reference sequence). CDR3 loop: CASSSPGTSGPRNTGELFF. CDR3 nucleotide sequence: TGTGCCAGCAGCTCGCCCGGGACTAGCGGACCTCGAAACACCGGGGAGCTGTTTTTT.

The CDR3 DNA reads TGCGCCAGCAGACTACTAGCGGGAGACGCCTACGAGCAGTACTTC. This codes for CASRLLAGDAYEQYF. This sequence joins TRBV5-1 and TRBJ2-7, with TRBD2 matching 11 bases. V shed 5 bases and J 2 bases; nucleotides not matched to a gene: 6. The CDR3 is made up of 15 amino acids. Germline V gene lookup returns CDR1 SGHRS and CDR2 YFSETQ. Complete variable domain (other parts from reference TRBV5-1 and TRBJ2-7): KAGVTQTPRYLIKTRGQQVTLSCSPISGHRSVSWYQQTPGQGLQFLFEYFSETQRNKGNFPGRFSGRQFSNSRSEMNVSTLELGDSALYLCASRLLAGDAYEQYFGPGTRLTVT.

The chain uses TRBV7-2 and TRBJ2-7; 7 bases are a match to TRBD1. The germline gives CDR1 SGHTA, CDR2 FQGNSA. V was pared by 4 bases and J by 4 bases, with 10 bases of the junction left unmatched. The CDR3 has 15 residues. In nucleotides, the CDR3 is TGTGCCAGCAGCTCGTTCCGGGACAGTGGGTACGAGCAGTACTTC. Its protein is CASSSFRDSGYEQYF.

Turning to this clone: The germline gene is not matched at one end of the junction; a read error may be the cause. This sequence joins TRBV4-3 and TRBJ1-5, with TRBD1 as a possible D gene (5 bases). The CDR3 spans 16 residues. Germline CDR1 is LGHNA and CDR2 is YSLEER. CDR3 sequence reads: CASSQDRGYSNQHQHF. The CDR3 bases are TGCGCCAGCAGCCAAGATAGGGGTTATAGCAATCAGCACCAGCATTTT.

The rearrangement links TRBV5-5 to TRBJ1-2; 8 positions match TRBD1. Germline V CDR1 and CDR2: SGHKS, YYEKEE (reference sequence). The CDR3 is 15 amino acids. V lost 4 bases to trimming and J lost 8 bases; unmatched junction nucleotides: 13. CDR3 sequence (DNA): TGTGCCAGCAGCGACAGACAGGGGTTTAAGTTCGGCTACACCTTC. Its translation is CASSDRQGFKFGYTF.

The genes are TRBV7-8 and TRBJ1-5; 9 nucleotides line up with TRBD1. CDR3 size: 19 residues. The V and J ends lost 6 bases and 0 bases, in that order; junction bases with no gene match: 15. CDR1 and CDR2 (germline): SGHVS, FQNEAQ. In nucleotides, the CDR3 is TGTGCCAGCAGTTCGTTACCCGGGACAGGGTCGTATAGCAATCAGCCCCAGCATTTT. This translates into CASSSLPGTGSYSNQPQHF.

The V gene is TRBV11-3, the J gene TRBJ2-5; 9 nucleotides line up with TRBD2. This CDR3 is 16 amino acids long. Germline CDR1 SGHNT, CDR2 YENEEA. Unmatched junction bases numbered 8, after V lost 6 bases and J lost 0 bases. CDR3 DNA sequence: TGTGCCAGCAGTACCAGACTAGCGGCATACCAAGAGACCCAGTACTTC. Its protein product is CASSTRLAAYQETQYF.

The rearrangement links TRBV28 to TRBJ2-1; D ambiguous. Germline lookup yields CDR1 MDHEN and CDR2 SYDVKM. This CDR3 has 15 residues. Trimming took 4 bases from V and 4 from J, leaving 14 bases between them. CDR3 sequence (DNA): TGTGCCAGCAGTTCAGCCGAGGCTGGGTACAATGAGCAGTTCTTC. Protein: CASSSAEAGYNEQFF.